The entry that follows covers one T cell receptor beta chain sequence. Its antigen is unknown. Base qualities are missing; no much larger clone stands one base away. Sequences SGDLS (CDR1) and YYNGEE (CDR2) are obtained from the germline V gene. V sheds 0 bases and J sheds 2 bases, leaving 11 bases between their ends. Its CDR3 holds 16 amino acids, cysteine through phenylalanine. Of all the DNA, just the CDR3 is kept, 48 bases in frame from base 1. The library was made by the immunoSEQ multiplex PCR assay. Alongside multiparametric flow cytometry, deep sequencing of rearranged TCR beta loci was used to profile the T cell repertoires. TCRdb holds this immuneACCESS table with in-frame rearrangements only. Some clones are missing; in checked studies, unresolved V genes explain under half, and the rest has no known cause. Across this sample there are 42,000 or so clones, with approximately 83% seen only once. The ten largest clones add up to 20% to 25% of the sample.

This record comes from a study of lymphopenia after photon versus proton radiotherapy (dated by TCRdb to between 2018 and 2021). Notes on the research overall: In patients with gastrointestinal tumors who developed high-grade lymphopenia, the study compared the immunological effects of photon radiation therapy with those of proton radiation therapy. The 20 patients in the cohort had gastrointestinal tumors, were treated with either photon or proton therapy, and subsequently developed lymphopenia. The study aimed to characterize how the two radiation modalities differ in their impact on the immune system. Overall study results and their limits: Once the lymphocyte count had reached its nadir, the repertoires of photon-treated patients showed oligoclonal expansion, particularly of CD8+ Temra cells, and this expansion drove the decline in diversity. Proton-treated patients stayed relatively stable during treatment, while photon-treated patients lost naive T cells and TCR diversity and gained effector/memory populations. Across the cohort, a larger post-nadir drop in TCR diversity was inversely correlated with overall survival time among patients who died. The authors looked at the survival association only in patients who died, and they framed better survival with proton therapy as a possibility rather than a demonstrated result.

Specimen: peripheral blood, collected from a patient treated with proton-based radiotherapy. The chain uses TRBV9 and TRBJ1-4; perhaps TRBD1 is the D gene, with 5 bases matching. The receptor comes from a woman aged 70-85 years with pancreatic cancer. The DNA is as follows: TGTGCCAGCAGCGTAGGGGCAGGGAACACTAATGAAAAACTGTTTTTT. Its protein product is CASSVGAGNTNEKLFF.